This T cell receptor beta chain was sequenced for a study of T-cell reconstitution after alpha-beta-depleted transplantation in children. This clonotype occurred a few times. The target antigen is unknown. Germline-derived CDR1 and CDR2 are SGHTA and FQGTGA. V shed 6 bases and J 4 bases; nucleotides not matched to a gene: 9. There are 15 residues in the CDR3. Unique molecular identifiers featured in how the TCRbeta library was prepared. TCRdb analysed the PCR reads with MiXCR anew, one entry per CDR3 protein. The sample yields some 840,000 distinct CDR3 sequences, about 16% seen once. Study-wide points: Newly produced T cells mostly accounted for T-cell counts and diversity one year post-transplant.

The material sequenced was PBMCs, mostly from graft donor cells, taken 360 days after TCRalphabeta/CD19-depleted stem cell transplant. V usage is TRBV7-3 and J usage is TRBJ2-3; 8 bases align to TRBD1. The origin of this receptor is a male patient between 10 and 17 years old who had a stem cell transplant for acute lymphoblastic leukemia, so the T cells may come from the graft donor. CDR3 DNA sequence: TGTGCCAGCAGTTCGAACCCAGGGGGCTCAGATACGCAGTATTTT. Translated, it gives CASSSNPGGSDTQYF.